The clone carrying this T cell receptor (beta chain) was seen more than once but under ten times. What it binds is unknown. The data were obtained in a study of metastatic and nonmetastatic thyroid tumors. Study context: Repertoire comparison spanned blood and tumor or nodule tissue of malignant and benign thyroid patients.

All patients were treatment-naive before thyroid surgery. Per the study methods: Differences in CDR3 between clinicopathological groups were drawn on to build a classifier intended to discriminate distant-metastatic papillary thyroid cancer patients. TCRdb re-called the PCR reads through MiXCR. These V and J calls derive from TCRdb rather than the authors' analysis. The data contain over 30,000 clones, approximately 31% of them singletons. Germline lookup yields CDR1 MDHEN and CDR2 SYDVKM. This CDR3 has 13 residues. The V end lost 8 bases, the J end lost 4 bases, and 13 bases lay between the germline ends. The study's findings and limits: Malignant tumors reportedly showed significantly higher TCR beta diversity than benign nodules in both blood and tumor.

The sequenced sample consisted of tumor tissue. The clonotype comes from a female donor with papillary thyroid cancer or a benign thyroid nodule (not recorded which). Some clones in this sample may be carry-over from other donors' samples. The chain uses TRBV28 and TRBJ2-3; D gene ambiguous. The CDR3 sequence is CASLYLSADTQYF. The CDR3 nucleotides read TGTGCCAGCCTATACCTAAGCGCAGATACGCAGTATTTT.